The clone carrying this T cell receptor beta chain has just one count. The antigen remains unidentified. This record belongs to a study of OX40 agonist ivuxolimab in advanced cancers. Overall study findings and caveats: More expanded clones were found, on average, in CD8+ than in CD4+ T cells.

Sequenced by immunoSEQ multiplex PCR; TCRdb stores in-frame clones only, minus some. The data show roughly 34,000 clones, more than 70% seen once. Germline V gene data show CDR1 as LGHNA and CDR2 as YNFKEQ. After removal of 4 bases from V and 0 bases from J, the junction contained 15 bases not matched to a gene. This CDR3 is 18 amino acids long. This rearrangement joins TRBV4-2 to TRBJ2-7, with 7 bases fitting TRBD1. The TCR comes from an adult with an advanced solid tumor such as melanoma, head and neck, liver or kidney cancer. Here the sequenced sample was CD4+ or CD8+ T cells sorted from blood, taken in a trial of the OX40 agonist ivuxolimab. The CDR3 DNA is TGTGCCAGCAGCCCGCAGGAGGTTGACAGGGTCTCCTCCTACGAGCAGTACTTC. Its translation: CASSPQEVDRVSSYEQYF.